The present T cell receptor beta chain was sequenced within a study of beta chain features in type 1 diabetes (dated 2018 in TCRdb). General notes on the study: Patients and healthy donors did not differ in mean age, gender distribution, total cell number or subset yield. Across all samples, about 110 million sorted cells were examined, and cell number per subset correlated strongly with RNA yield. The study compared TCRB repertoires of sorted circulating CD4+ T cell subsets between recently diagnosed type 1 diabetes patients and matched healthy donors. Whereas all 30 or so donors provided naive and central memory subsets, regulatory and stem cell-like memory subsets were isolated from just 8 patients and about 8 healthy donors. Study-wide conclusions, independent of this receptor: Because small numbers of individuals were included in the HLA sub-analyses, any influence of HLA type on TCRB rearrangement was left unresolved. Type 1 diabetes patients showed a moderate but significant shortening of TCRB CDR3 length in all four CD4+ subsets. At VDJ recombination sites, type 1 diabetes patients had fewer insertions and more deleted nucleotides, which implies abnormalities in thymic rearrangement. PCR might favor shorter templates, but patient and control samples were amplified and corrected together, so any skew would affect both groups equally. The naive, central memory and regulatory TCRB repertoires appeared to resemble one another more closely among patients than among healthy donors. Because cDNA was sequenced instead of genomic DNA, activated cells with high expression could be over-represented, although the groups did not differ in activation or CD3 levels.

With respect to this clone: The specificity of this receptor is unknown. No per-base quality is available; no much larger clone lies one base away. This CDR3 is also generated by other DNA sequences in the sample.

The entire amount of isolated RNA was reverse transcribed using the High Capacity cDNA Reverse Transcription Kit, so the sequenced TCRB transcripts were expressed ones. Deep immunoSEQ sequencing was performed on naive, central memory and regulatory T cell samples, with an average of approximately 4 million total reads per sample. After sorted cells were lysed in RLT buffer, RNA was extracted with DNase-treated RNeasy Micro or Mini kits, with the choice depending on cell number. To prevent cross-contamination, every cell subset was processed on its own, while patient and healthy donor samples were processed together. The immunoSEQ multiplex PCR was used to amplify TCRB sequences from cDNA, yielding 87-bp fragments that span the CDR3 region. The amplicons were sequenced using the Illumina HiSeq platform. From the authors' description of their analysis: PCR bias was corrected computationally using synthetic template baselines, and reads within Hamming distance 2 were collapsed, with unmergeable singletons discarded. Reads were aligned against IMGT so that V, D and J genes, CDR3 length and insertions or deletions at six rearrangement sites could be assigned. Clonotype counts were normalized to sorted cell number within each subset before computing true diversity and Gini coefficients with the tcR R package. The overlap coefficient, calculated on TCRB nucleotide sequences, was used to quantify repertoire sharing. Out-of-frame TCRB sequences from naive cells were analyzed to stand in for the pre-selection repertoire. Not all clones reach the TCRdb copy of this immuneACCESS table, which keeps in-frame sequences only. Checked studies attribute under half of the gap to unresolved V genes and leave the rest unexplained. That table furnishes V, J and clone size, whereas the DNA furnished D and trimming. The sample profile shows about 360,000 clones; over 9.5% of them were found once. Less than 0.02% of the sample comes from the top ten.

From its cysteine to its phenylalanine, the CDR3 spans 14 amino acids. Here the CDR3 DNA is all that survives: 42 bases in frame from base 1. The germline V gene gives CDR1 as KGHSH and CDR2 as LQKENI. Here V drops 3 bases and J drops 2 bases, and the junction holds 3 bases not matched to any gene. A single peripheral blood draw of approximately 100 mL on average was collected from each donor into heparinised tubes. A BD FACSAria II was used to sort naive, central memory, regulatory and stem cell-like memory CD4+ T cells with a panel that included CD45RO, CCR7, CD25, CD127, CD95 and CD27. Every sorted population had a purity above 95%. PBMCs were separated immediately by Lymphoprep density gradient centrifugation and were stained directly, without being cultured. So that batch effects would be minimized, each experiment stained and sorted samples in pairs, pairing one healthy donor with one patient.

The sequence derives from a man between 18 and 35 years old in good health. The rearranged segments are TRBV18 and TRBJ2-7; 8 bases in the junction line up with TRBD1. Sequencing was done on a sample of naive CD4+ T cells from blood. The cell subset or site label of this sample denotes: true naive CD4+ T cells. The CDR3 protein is CASSPLGQAYEQYF. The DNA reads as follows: TGTGCCAGCTCACCGCTGGGACAGGCCTACGAGCAGTACTTC. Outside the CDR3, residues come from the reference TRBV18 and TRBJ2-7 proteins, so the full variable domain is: NAGVMQNPRHLVRRRGQEARLRCSPMKGHSHVYWYRQLPEEGLKFMVYLQKENIIDESGMPKERFSAEFPKEGPSILRIQQVVRGDSAAYFCASSPLGQAYEQYFGPGTRLTVT.